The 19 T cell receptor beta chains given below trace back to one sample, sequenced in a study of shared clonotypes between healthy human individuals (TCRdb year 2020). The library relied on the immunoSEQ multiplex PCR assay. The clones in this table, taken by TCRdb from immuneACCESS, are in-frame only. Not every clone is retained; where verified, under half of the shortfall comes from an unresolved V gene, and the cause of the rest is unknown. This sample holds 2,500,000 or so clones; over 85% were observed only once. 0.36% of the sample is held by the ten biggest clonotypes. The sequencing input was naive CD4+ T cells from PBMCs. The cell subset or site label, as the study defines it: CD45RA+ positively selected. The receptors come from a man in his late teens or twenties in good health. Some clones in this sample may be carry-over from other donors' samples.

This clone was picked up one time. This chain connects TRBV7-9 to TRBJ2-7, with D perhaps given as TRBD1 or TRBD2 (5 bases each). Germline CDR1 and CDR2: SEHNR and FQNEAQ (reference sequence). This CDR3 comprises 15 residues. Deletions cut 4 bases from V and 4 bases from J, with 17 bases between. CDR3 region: CASSSSGTRSYEQYF. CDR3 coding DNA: TGTGCCAGCAGCTCATCCGGGACCCGCTCTTACGAGCAGTACTTC.

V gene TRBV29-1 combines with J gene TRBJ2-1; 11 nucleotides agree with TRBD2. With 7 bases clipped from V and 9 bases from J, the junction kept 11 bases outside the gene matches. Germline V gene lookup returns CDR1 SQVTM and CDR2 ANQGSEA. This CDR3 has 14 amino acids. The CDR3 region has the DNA TGCAGCGGGATTGCTAGCGGGAGGATCGGTGAGCAGTTCTTC. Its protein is CSGIASGRIGEQFF.

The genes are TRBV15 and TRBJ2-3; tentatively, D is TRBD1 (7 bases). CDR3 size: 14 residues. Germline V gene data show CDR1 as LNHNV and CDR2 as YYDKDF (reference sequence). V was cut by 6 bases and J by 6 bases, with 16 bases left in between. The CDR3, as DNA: TGTGCCACCAGGGCAGGGGGGTCCCGGGATACGCAGTATTTT. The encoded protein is CATRAGGSRDTQYF.

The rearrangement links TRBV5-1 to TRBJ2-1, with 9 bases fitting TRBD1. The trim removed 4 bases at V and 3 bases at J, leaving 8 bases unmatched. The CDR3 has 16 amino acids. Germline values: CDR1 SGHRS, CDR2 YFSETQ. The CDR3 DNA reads TGCGCCAGCAGCCACTCGGACAGGGGCGACTACAATGAGCAGTTCTTC. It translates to CASSHSDRGDYNEQFF.

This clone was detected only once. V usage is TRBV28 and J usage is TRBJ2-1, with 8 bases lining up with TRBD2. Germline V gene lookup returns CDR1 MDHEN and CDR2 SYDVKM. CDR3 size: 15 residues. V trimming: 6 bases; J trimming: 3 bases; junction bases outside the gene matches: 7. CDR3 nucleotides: TGTGCCAGCAGCTTAGTAGCGGGGCACTACAATGAGCAGTTCTTC. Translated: CASSLVAGHYNEQFF.

CDR3 loop: CASSSTGYDEQFF. CDR3 DNA sequence: TGTGCCAGCAGCTCAACAGGGTACGATGAGCAGTTCTTC. The chain uses TRBV7-9 and TRBJ2-1; D is perhaps TRBD1 (6 bases). Germline V gene lookup returns CDR1 SEHNR and CDR2 FQNEAQ (reference sequence). The V end lost 4 bases, the J end lost 8 bases, and 12 bases lay between the germline ends. This CDR3 region has 13 residues.

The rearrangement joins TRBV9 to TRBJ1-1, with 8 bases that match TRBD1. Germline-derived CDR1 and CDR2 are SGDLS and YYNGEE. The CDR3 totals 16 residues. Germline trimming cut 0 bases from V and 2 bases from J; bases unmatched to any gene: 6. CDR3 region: CASSVGAGGGNTEAFF. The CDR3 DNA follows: TGTGCCAGCAGCGTAGGGGCAGGGGGCGGAAACACTGAAGCTTTCTTT.

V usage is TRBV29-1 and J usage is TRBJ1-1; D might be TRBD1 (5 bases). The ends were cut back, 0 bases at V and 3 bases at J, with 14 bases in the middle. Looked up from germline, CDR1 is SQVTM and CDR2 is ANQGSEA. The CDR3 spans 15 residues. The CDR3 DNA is TGCAGCGTTGAAGATCGTGGGGAGGGGCACACTGAAGCTTTCTTT. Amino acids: CSVEDRGEGHTEAFF.

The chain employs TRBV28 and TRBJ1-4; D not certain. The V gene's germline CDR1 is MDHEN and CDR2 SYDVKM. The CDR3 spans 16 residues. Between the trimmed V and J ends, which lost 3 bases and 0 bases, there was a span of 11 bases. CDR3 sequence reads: CASSFMAEATNEKLFF. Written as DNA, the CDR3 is TGTGCCAGCAGTTTTATGGCCGAAGCAACTAATGAAAAACTGTTTTTT.

The chain's CDR3 is CASSLFSGRAANEQFF. CDR3 coding DNA: TGTGCCAGCAGCCTGTTTAGCGGGAGGGCCGCAAATGAGCAGTTCTTC. The chain has TRBV2 and TRBJ2-1; 11 positions agree with TRBD2. The CDR3 length is 16 residues. In germline, CDR1 is SNHLY, CDR2 FYNNEI. V shed 6 bases, J shed 7 bases, and the junction held 11 bases outside the gene matches.

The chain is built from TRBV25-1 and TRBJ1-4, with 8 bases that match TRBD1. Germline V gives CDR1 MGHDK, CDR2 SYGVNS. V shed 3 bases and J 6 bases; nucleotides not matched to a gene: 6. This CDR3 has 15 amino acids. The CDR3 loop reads CASSEVGQGHEKLFF. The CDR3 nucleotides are TGTGCCAGCAGTGAGGTAGGACAGGGCCATGAAAAACTGTTTTTT.

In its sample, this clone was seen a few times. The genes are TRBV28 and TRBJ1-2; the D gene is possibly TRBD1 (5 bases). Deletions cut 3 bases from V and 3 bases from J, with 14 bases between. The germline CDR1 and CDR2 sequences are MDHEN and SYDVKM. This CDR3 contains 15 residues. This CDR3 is CASSLSAGTDYGYTF. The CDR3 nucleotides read TGTGCCAGCAGTTTGTCTGCCGGGACGGACTATGGCTACACCTTC.

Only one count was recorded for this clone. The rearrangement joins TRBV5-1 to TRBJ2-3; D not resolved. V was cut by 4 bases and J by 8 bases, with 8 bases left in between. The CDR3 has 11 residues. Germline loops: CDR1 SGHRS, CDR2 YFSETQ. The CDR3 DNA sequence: TGCGCCAGCAGCGACTTGAGTACGCAGTATTTT. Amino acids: CASSDLSTQYF.

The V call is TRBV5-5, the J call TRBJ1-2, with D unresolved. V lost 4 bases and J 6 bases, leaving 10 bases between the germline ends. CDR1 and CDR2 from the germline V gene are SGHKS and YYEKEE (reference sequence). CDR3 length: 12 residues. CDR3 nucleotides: TGTGCCAGCAGCGCGGGCGGAGATGGCTACACCTTC. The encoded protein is CASSAGGDGYTF.

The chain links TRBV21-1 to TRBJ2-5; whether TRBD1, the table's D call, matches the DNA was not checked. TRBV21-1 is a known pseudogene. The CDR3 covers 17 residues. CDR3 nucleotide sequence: TGTGCCAGCAGCATGCCATTGGACGACAGGGAGTGGGAGACCCAGTACTTC. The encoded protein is CASSMPLDDREWETQYF.

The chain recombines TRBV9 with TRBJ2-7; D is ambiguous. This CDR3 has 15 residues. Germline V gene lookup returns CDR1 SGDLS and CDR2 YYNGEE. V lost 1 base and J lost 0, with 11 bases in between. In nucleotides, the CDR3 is TGTGCCAGCAGCGTATCAGCGTCAAGCTCCTACGAGCAGTACTTC. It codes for CASSVSASSSYEQYF.

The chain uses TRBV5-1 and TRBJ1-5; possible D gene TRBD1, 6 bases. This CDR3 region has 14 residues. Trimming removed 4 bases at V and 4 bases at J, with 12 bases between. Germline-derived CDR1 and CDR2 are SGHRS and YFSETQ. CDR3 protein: CASSPGGANQPQHF. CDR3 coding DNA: TGCGCCAGCAGCCCCGGGGGGGCAAATCAGCCCCAGCATTTT.

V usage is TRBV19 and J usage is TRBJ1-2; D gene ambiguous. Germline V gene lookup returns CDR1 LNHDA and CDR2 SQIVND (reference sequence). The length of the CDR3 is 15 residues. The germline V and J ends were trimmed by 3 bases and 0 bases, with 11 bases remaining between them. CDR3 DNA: TGTGCCAGTAGTATTCCCTCCACGGCTAACTATGGCTACACCTTC. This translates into CASSIPSTANYGYTF.

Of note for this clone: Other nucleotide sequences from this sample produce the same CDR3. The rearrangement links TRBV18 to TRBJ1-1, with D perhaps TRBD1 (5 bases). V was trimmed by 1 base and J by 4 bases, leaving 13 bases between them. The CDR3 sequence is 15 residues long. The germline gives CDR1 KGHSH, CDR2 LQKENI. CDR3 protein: CASSPQGPLSTEAFF. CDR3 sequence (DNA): TGTGCCAGCTCACCACAGGGACCCCTGAGCACTGAAGCTTTCTTT.